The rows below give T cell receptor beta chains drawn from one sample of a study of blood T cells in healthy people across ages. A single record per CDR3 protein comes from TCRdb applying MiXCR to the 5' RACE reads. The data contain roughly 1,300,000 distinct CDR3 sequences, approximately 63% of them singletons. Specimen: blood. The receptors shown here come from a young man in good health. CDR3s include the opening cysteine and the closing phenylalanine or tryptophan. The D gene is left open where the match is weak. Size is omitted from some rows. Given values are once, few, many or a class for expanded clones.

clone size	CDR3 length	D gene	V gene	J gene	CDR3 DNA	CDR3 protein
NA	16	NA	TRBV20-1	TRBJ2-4	TGCAGTGCTAGACGGAAAGCGGACTTAGCCAAAAACATTCAGTACTTC	CSARRKADLAKNIQYF
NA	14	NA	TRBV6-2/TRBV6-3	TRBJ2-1	TGTGCCAGCTCCCGGGGGTCAACGGTCTATGAGCAGTTCTTC	CASSRGSTVYEQFF
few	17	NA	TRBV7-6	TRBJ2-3	TGTGCCAGCAGCTCGTCCCCGAAGGGGGGAAGCACAGATACGCAGTATTTT	CASSSSPKGGSTDTQYF
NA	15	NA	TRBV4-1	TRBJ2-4	TGCGCCAGCAGCCAAGAAGGCAGCTTAAGGGGGGAGCAGTACTTC	CASSQEGSLRGEQYF
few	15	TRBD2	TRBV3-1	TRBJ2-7	TGTGCCAGCAGCCTCTATGGGACTAATAACTACGAGCAGTACTTC	CASSLYGTNNYEQYF
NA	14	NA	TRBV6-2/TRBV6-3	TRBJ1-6	TGTGCCAGCGGGTTAGGCTCCTATAATTCACCCCTCCACTTT	CASGLGSYNSPLHF
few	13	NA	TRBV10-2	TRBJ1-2	TGCGCCAGCAGCGCAGGGATTCTAGGTGGCTACACCTTC	CASSAGILGGYTF
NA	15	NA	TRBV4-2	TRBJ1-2	TGTGCCAGCAGCCAAGAGAGCTCAGCTAACTATGGCTACACCTTC	CASSQESSANYGYTF
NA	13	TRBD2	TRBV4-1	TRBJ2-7	TGCGCCAGTGGACTAGCGCCCTCCTACGAGCAGTACTTC	CASGLAPSYEQYF
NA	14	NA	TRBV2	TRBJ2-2	TGTGCCAGCAGAGCCAGGGATACGGGGGGGGAGCTGTTTTTT	CASRARDTGGELFF
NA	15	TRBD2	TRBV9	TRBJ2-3	TGTGCCAGCAGGGGAACCGGACTAGCGGGAGATACGCAGTATTTT	CASRGTGLAGDTQYF
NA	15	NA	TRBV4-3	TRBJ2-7	TGCGCCAGCAGCCAGGGGACGGGTGTGTCCTACGAGCAGTACTTC	CASSQGTGVSYEQYF
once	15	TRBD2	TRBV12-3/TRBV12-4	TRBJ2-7	TGTGCCAGCAGTTTCGGCGGGGGGGCCTACAATGAGCAGTACTTC	CASSFGGGAYNEQYF
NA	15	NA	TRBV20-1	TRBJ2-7	TGCAGTGCTAGAGATCGGAGGGGCTCCTACAATGAGCAGTACTTC	CSARDRRGSYNEQYF
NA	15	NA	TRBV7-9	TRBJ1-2	TGTGCCAGCAGCCCTACCACCCAACAGGATAATGGCTACACCTTC	CASSPTTQQDNGYTF
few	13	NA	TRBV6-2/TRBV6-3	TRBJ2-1	TGTGCCAGCAGTCTAGCGAGGCACAATGAGCAGTTCTTC	CASSLARHNEQFF
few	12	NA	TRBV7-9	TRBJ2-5	TGTGCCAGCAGAGGATTTCAAGAGACCCAGTACTTC	CASRGFQETQYF
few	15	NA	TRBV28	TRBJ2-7	TGTGCCAGCAGTTTCTCGGGGAGCGCTGCCTACGAGCAGTACTTC	CASSFSGSAAYEQYF
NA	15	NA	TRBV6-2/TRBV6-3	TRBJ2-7	TGTGCCAGCAGCCGAACTAGTCCAGTCAACTACGAGCAGTACTTC	CASSRTSPVNYEQYF
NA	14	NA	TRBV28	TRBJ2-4	TGTGCCAGCAGGGGCGAGGTCGCCAAAAACATTCAGTACTTC	CASRGEVAKNIQYF
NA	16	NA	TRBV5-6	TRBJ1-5	TGTGCCAGCAGCACCGGACAGTCGTATAGCAATCAGCCCCAGCATTTT	CASSTGQSYSNQPQHF
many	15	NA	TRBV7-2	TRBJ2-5	TGTGCCAGCAGCTTAGGTTCTCGGAATCAAGAGACCCAGTACTTC	CASSLGSRNQETQYF
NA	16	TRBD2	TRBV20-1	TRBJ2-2	TGCAGTGCTAGAGATCCTAAGCGGGAGAACACCGGGGGGCTGTTTTTT	CSARDPKRENTGGLFF
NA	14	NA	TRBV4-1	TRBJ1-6	TGCGCCAGCAGCCAAGGAGGGAATTGGTCACCCCTCCACTTT	CASSQGGNWSPLHF
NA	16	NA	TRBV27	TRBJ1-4	TGTGCCAGCAGTTTATCGAGCGGCCGCCTTAATGAAAAACTGTTTTTT	CASSLSSGRLNEKLFF
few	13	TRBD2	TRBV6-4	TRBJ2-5	TGTGCCAGCAGTGACTGGGGGGGAGAGACCCAGTACTTC	CASSDWGGETQYF
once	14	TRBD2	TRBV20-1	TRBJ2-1	TGCAGTGCTAGGGCGGGAGGAAACTACAATGAGCAGTTCTTC	CSARAGGNYNEQFF